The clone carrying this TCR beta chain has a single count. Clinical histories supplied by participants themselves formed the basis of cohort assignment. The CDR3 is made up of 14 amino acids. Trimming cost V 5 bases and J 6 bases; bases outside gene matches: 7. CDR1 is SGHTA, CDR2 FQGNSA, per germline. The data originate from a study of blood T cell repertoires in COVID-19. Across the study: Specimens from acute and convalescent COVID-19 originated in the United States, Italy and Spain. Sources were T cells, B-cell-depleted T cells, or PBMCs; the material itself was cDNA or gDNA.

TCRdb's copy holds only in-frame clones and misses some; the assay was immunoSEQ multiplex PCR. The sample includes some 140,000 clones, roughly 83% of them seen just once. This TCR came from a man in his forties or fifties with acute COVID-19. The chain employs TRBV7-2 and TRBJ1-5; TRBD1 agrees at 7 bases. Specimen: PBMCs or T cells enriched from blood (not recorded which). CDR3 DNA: TGTGCCAGCAGCCCCGGACAGGACGGTCAGCCCCAGCATTTT. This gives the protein CASSPGQDGQPQHF.